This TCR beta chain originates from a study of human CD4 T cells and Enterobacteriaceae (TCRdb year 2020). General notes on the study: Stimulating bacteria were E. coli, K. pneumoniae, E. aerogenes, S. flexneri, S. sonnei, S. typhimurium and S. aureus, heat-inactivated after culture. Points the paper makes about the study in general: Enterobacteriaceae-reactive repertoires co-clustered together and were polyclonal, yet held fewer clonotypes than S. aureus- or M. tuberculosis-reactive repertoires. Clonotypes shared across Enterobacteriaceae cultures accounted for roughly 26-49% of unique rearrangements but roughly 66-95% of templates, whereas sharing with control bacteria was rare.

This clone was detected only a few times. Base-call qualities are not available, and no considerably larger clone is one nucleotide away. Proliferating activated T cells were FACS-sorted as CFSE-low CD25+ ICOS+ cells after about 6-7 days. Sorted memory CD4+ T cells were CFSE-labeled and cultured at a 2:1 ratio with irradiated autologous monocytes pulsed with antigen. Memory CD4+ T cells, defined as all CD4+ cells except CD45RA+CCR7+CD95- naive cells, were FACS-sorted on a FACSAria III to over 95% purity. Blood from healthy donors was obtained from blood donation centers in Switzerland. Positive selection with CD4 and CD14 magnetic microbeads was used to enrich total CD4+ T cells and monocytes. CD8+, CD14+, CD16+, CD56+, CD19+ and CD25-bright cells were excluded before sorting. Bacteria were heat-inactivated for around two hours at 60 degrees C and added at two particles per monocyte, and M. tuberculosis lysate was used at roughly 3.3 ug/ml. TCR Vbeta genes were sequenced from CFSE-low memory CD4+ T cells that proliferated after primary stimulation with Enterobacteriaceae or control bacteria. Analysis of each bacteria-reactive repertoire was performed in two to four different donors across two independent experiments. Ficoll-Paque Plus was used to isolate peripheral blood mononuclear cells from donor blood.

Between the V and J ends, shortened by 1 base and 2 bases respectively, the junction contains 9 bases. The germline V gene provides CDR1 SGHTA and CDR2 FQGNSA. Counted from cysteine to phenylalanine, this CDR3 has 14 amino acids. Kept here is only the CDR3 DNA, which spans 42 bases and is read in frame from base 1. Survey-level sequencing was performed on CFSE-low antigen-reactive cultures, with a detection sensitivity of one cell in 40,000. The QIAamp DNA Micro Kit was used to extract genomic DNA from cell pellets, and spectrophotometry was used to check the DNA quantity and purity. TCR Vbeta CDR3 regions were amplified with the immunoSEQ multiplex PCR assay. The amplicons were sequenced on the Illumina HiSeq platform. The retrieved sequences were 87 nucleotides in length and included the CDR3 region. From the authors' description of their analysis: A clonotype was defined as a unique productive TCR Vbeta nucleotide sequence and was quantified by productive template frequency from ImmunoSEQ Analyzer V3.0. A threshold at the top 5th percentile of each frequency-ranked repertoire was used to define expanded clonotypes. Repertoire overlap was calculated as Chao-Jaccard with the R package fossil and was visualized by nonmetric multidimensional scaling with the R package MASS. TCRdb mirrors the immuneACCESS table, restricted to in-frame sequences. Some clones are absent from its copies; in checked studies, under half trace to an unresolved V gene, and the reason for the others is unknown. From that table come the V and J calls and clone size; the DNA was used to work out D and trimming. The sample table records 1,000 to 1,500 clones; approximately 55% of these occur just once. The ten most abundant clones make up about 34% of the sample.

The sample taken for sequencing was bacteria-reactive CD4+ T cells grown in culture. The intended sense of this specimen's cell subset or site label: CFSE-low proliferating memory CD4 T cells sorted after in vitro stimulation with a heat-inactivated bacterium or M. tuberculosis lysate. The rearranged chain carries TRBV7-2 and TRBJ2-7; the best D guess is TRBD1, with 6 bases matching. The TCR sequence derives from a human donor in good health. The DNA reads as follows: TGTGCCAGCAGCTTAGGGGGGCAGCCCTACGAGCAGTACTTC. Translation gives CASSLGGQPYEQYF.